The rows below give T cell receptor beta chains drawn from one sample of a study of cytomegalovirus exposure and HLA in healthy donors. The protocol was immunoSEQ multiplex PCR, while the TCRdb copy is restricted to in-frame clones and leaves out a portion. The sample records roughly 190,000 clones, 12% being singletons. Sequencing was carried out using PBMCs. The receptors were gathered from a man over 45 in good health and CMV-seropositive. CDR3s include the opening cysteine and the closing phenylalanine or tryptophan. The order of the fields is V gene, D gene, clone size, J gene, CDR3 protein, CDR3 DNA. A D gene is named only where the DNA matches it firmly. Clone size is not always given. Where it is, it says once, few, many or a class for expanded clones.

TRBV2	NA	NA	TRBJ1-6	CASSSNWRRYNSPLHF	TGTGCCAGCAGCTCCAATTGGAGGCGGTATAATTCACCCCTCCACTTT
TRBV2	NA	few	TRBJ1-1	CASRPGTTGTEAFF	TGTGCCAGCAGGCCTGGGACTACGGGCACTGAAGCTTTCTTT
TRBV11-2	NA	NA	TRBJ2-7	CASSSRQAYEQYF	TGTGCCAGCAGCTCCAGACAAGCCTACGAGCAGTACTTC
TRBV29-1	TRBD1	NA	TRBJ2-2	CSVGQGARSGELFF	TGCAGCGTGGGACAGGGGGCGAGGTCCGGGGAGCTGTTTTTT
TRBV30	TRBD1	NA	TRBJ1-1	CAWSRWTGGGSTEAFF	TGTGCCTGGAGTCGCTGGACAGGGGGTGGGTCCACTGAAGCTTTCTTT
TRBV25-1	NA	few	TRBJ1-3	CASSSRGSSTAIYF	TGTGCCAGCAGTAGCCGCGGGAGCTCGACCGCCATATATTTT
TRBV6-6	NA	NA	TRBJ2-1	CASSLGKAVNEQFF	TGTGCCAGCAGTCTGGGCAAGGCAGTCAATGAGCAGTTCTTC
TRBV5-1	TRBD2	few	TRBJ2-7	CASSLGREGNEQYF	TGCGCCAGCAGCTTGGGAAGGGAGGGGAACGAGCAGTACTTC
TRBV7-9	NA	few	TRBJ2-1	CATVGGVNEQFF	TGTGCCACCGTGGGAGGAGTGAATGAGCAGTTCTTC
TRBV9	NA	NA	TRBJ2-2	CASNLGPNTGELFF	TGTGCCAGCAATCTGGGGCCGAACACCGGGGAGCTGTTTTTT
TRBV2	TRBD1	NA	TRBJ1-2	CATSRGRTYGYTF	TGTGCCACCAGCAGGGGGCGAACCTATGGCTACACCTTC
TRBV29-1	NA	few	TRBJ2-7	CSARTHSYEQYF	TGCAGCGCTAGGACACATAGCTACGAGCAGTACTTC
TRBV7-8	NA	NA	TRBJ1-4	CASSLGRGGRNEKLFF	TGTGCCAGCAGCTTAGGCAGGGGTGGGCGTAATGAAAAACTGTTTTTT
TRBV7-9	NA	few	TRBJ1-5	CASSQDLNQPQHF	TGTGCCAGCAGCCAAGACTTAAATCAGCCCCAGCATTTT
TRBV7-2	NA	NA	TRBJ1-1	CASSLEITGTEAFF	TGTGCCAGCAGCTTAGAAATTACAGGTACTGAAGCTTTCTTT
TRBV11-3	NA	few	TRBJ2-7	CASSYRELYEQYF	TGTGCCAGCAGCTACCGGGAATTGTACGAGCAGTACTTC
TRBV7-8	TRBD1	NA	TRBJ2-1	CASSSGTGVYNEQFF	TGTGCCAGCAGCTCCGGGACAGGGGTATACAATGAGCAGTTCTTC
TRBV19	TRBD1	NA	TRBJ2-5	CASSIRDSGQETQYF	TGTGCCAGTAGTATTAGGGACAGTGGCCAAGAGACCCAGTACTTC
TRBV19	TRBD1	few	TRBJ1-2	CASKVRGRGYTF	TGTGCCAGTAAGGTCAGGGGGCGAGGCTACACCTTC
TRBV14	TRBD2	NA	TRBJ2-3	CASSPTSGGAAYTQYF	TGTGCCAGCAGCCCGACTAGCGGGGGGGCCGCGTATACGCAGTATTTT
TRBV2	TRBD1	few	TRBJ2-4	CASSPVVDRVAKNIQYF	TGTGCCAGCAGCCCCGTTGTAGACAGGGTCGCCAAAAACATTCAGTACTTC
TRBV29-1	TRBD1	NA	TRBJ1-2	CSVETGGIGGYTF	TGCAGCGTTGAGACAGGGGGCATCGGTGGCTACACCTTC
TRBV10-2	NA	few	TRBJ2-6	CASSEPSAGANVLTF	TGCGCCAGCAGTGAACCAAGCGCTGGGGCAAACGTCCTGACTTTC
TRBV5-4	TRBD1	NA	TRBJ2-6	CASSLLSKQGAGANVLTF	TGTGCCAGCAGCTTATTGAGTAAACAGGGGGCTGGGGCCAACGTCCTGACTTTC
TRBV5-1	TRBD1	few	TRBJ2-2	CASSPAGQGNTGELFF	TGCGCCAGCAGTCCTGCGGGACAGGGAAACACCGGGGAGCTGTTTTTT
TRBV5-6	NA	few	TRBJ1-6	CASSKRGGRNSPLHF	TGTGCCAGCAGCAAACGGGGTGGAAGGAATTCACCCCTCCACTTT
TRBV19	TRBD2	few	TRBJ2-3	CASSMGLAGLADTQYF	TGTGCCAGTAGTATGGGACTAGCGGGGCTCGCAGATACGCAGTATTTT
TRBV27	NA	NA	TRBJ1-2	CASSAARFYGYTF	TGTGCCAGCAGTGCGGCTCGATTCTATGGCTACACCTTC
TRBV4-3	NA	few	TRBJ1-1	CASSQEARGGGKAFF	TGCGCCAGCAGCCAAGAAGCCCGCGGGGGAGGTAAAGCTTTCTTT
TRBV7-2	NA	NA	TRBJ1-5	CASSLVSGGMEPQHF	TGTGCCAGCAGCTTAGTGTCTGGGGGCATGGAGCCCCAGCATTTT
TRBV6-6	TRBD1	few	TRBJ1-1	CASSATGAGGEAFF	TGTGCCAGCAGTGCGACAGGGGCGGGCGGTGAAGCTTTCTTT
TRBV5-5	NA	few	TRBJ1-5	CASSSLTASNQPQHF	TGTGCCAGCAGCTCCTTGACAGCCAGCAATCAGCCCCAGCATTTT
TRBV5-3	TRBD1	NA	TRBJ1-6	CARSPSGQEYNSPLHF	TGTGCCAGAAGCCCTTCCGGACAGGAGTATAATTCACCCCTCCACTTT
TRBV25-1	TRBD1	NA	TRBJ1-1	CASSTHRGNTEAFF	TGTGCCAGCAGTACGCACAGGGGGAACACTGAAGCTTTCTTT
TRBV6-6	TRBD1	few	TRBJ2-7	CASRGTGSYEQYF	TGTGCCAGCAGAGGGACAGGGTCCTACGAGCAGTACTTC
TRBV6-6	NA	few	TRBJ1-6	CASSYSLGQGGSPLHF	TGTGCCAGCAGTTACTCGTTGGGGCAGGGCGGTTCACCCCTCCACTTT
TRBV2	NA	few	TRBJ1-2	CASSEALQGGDGYTF	TGTGCCAGCAGTGAAGCGCTTCAAGGAGGGGATGGCTACACCTTC
TRBV2	NA	NA	TRBJ2-6	CASSAVAGANVLTF	TGTGCCAGCAGTGCGGTGGCTGGGGCCAACGTCCTGACTTTC
TRBV28	NA	few	TRBJ1-2	CASSFLYYGYTF	TGTGCCAGCAGTTTCCTATACTATGGCTACACCTTC
TRBV11-3	NA	NA	TRBJ1-1	CASRIFQGSTEAFF	TGTGCCAGCAGGATCTTCCAGGGGAGCACTGAAGCTTTCTTT
TRBV5-8	NA	NA	TRBJ1-3	CASRQQGNTIYF	TGTGCCAGCAGGCAACAGGGAAACACCATATATTTT
TRBV13	TRBD2	NA	TRBJ2-1	CASSYSGGNNEQFF	TGTGCCAGCAGCTATAGCGGGGGTAACAATGAGCAGTTCTTC
TRBV7-9	NA	NA	TRBJ1-5	CASSLAGRADRRRQPQHF	TGTGCCAGCAGCTTAGCGGGAAGGGCTGACAGGAGACGTCAGCCCCAGCATTTT
TRBV4-3	TRBD1	few	TRBJ2-6	CASSQLGTGGSGANVLTF	TGCGCCAGCAGCCAACTTGGGACAGGAGGCTCTGGGGCCAACGTCCTGACTTTC
TRBV20-1	NA	NA	TRBJ1-2	CSASRGGYTF	TGCAGTGCGAGCAGGGGCGGCTACACCTTC